A selection of T cell receptor beta chains follows, all from one sample in a study of identical twins. MiXCR, run by TCRdb on the 5' RACE reads, gives a single entry per CDR3 protein. The repertoire includes 200,000 to 250,000 distinct CDR3 sequences, about 7.3% of them detected once, and 3.5% to 4% sits in the top ten. These data are also associated with another study on yellow fever vaccine responses in identical twins.

The source material was memory (CD45RO+) T cells sorted from blood. All receptors come from a woman aged 18 to 35 in good health. The CDR3 runs from the conserved cysteine through the conserved F or W. The D gene is left open where the match is weak. Size tells how often a clone was seen (once, few, many) or the class of an expanded clone, and some rows leave it out.

V: TRBV5-1
J: TRBJ2-1
D: -
size: many
DNA: TGCGCCAGCAGCTCTGCTAGCACGTCCTACAATGAGCAGTTCTTC
CDR3: CASSSASTSYNEQFF

V: TRBV19
J: TRBJ2-2
D: -
size: -
DNA: TGTGCCAGTAGTCCTGGGGCGTACACCGGGGAGCTGTTTTTT
CDR3: CASSPGAYTGELFF

V: TRBV4-2
J: TRBJ2-5
D: TRBD2
size: -
DNA: TGTGCCAGCAGCCAAGGGCTAGCGGGATCCGGGGAGACCCAGTACTTC
CDR3: CASSQGLAGSGETQYF

V: TRBV2
J: TRBJ1-4
D: -
size: -
DNA: TGTGCCAGCAGCAGGCTGGGGGCTAATGAAAAACTGTTTTTT
CDR3: CASSRLGANEKLFF

V: TRBV11-3
J: TRBJ1-1
D: -
size: few
DNA: TGTGCCAGCAGTATCCCGAACACTGAAGCTTTCTTT
CDR3: CASSIPNTEAFF

V: TRBV2
J: TRBJ2-1
D: -
size: -
DNA: TGTGCCAGCGGCGACCTTACAGACAATGAGCAGTTCTTC
CDR3: CASGDLTDNEQFF

V: TRBV6-1
J: TRBJ2-1
D: -
size: -
DNA: TGTGCCAGCAGTGACGCGGTGACAGCCAACAGTTATGAGCAGTTCTTC
CDR3: CASSDAVTANSYEQFF

V: TRBV24-1
J: TRBJ2-5
D: TRBD2
size: -
DNA: TGTGCCACCAGTGATTCTCTAACTCCTTATAGCGGGGGGGCAGAGACCCAGTACTTC
CDR3: CATSDSLTPYSGGAETQYF

V: TRBV2
J: TRBJ1-1
D: -
size: -
DNA: TGTGCCAGCAGTCTGACGAGGGAGCTGAACACTGAAGCTTTCTTT
CDR3: CASSLTRELNTEAFF

V: TRBV5-1
J: TRBJ2-1
D: TRBD2
size: many
DNA: TGCGCCAGCAGCGTCGGGACTAGCGGGATGTATGAGCAGTTCTTC
CDR3: CASSVGTSGMYEQFF

V: TRBV7-2
J: TRBJ1-1
D: TRBD1
size: few
DNA: TGTGCCAGCAGCCAGCCTGAGGGGGCTAACACTGAAGCTTTCTTT
CDR3: CASSQPEGANTEAFF

V: TRBV2
J: TRBJ2-1
D: -
size: -
DNA: TGTGCCAGCAGTCTGTCGAGACCCTACAATGAGCAGTTCTTC
CDR3: CASSLSRPYNEQFF

V: TRBV5-1
J: TRBJ2-3
D: -
size: many
DNA: TGCGCCAGCAGCTTATTAGGGGGTAGCACAGATACGCAGTATTTT
CDR3: CASSLLGGSTDTQYF

V: TRBV10-2
J: TRBJ2-3
D: -
size: many
DNA: TGCGCCAGCAGTGAGCGACGGGGGAGTGCAGATACGCAGTATTTT
CDR3: CASSERRGSADTQYF

V: TRBV20-1
J: TRBJ2-1
D: -
size: few
DNA: TGCAGTGCGAGACGGGGGGCTTACAATGAGCAGTTCTTC
CDR3: CSARRGAYNEQFF

V: TRBV7-9
J: TRBJ2-5
D: -
size: many
DNA: TGTGCCAGCAGCACAGAAGAGACCCAGTACTTC
CDR3: CASSTEETQYF

V: TRBV5-1
J: TRBJ1-2
D: -
size: many
DNA: TGCGCCAGCAGCCTTGGGACCCGGGACTATGGCTACACCTTC
CDR3: CASSLGTRDYGYTF

V: TRBV5-1
J: TRBJ1-1
D: -
size: few
DNA: TGCGCCAGCAGCTCAGGCGGGGGCAAGAACACTGAAGCTTTCTTT
CDR3: CASSSGGGKNTEAFF

V: TRBV20-1
J: TRBJ2-1
D: TRBD2
size: -
DNA: TGCAGTGCCAGACTTGGGACTAGCGATAACAATGAGCAGTTCTTC
CDR3: CSARLGTSDNNEQFF